This TCR beta chain originates from a study of vaccination and CD4 T cells after COVID-19. For this clonotype: As yet, its antigen is unknown.

V was clipped by 0 bases and J by 5 bases, with 7 bases between them. The germline CDR1 and CDR2 sequences are LNHNV and YYDKDF (reference sequence). The CDR3 loop spans 14 amino acids. Documented treatment: roughly nine-day PBMC culture with coronavirus spike peptide pools or control peptides (ViraFEST assay). Study-wide results and caveats: For SARS-CoV-2-reactive clonotypes, the median went from approximately 21 to 38, a nonsignificant increase.

Sequenced with the Oncomine TCR Beta short-read assay was DNA taken from cultured CD4+ T cells. TCRdb called the PCR reads again in MiXCR, with one record for every CDR3 protein. The sample gives more than 2,500 distinct CDR3 sequences, more than 30% of which show up once; 60% is in the top ten. The sample was CD4+ T cells from blood, cultured in vitro, taken after SARS-CoV-2 vaccination. The chain carries TRBV15 and TRBJ2-2; a possible D gene is TRBD2 (5 bases). The TCR originated in a human donor who had recovered from COVID-19. CDR3 region: CATSRDGGTGELFF. CDR3 DNA: TGTGCCACCAGCAGAGATGGAGGAACCGGGGAGCTGTTTTTT.